The rows below give T cell receptor beta chains drawn from one sample of a study of blood T cell repertoires in COVID-19. Measured with immunoSEQ multiplex PCR; TCRdb has only the in-frame clones, and not every one. The repertoire holds about 330,000 clones, with about 92% as singletons. The sample comprised PBMCs or T cells enriched from blood (not recorded which). These TCRs come from a woman younger than 45 who had recovered from COVID-19. Both conserved end residues are part of each CDR3. A D gene is named only where the DNA matches it firmly. Only part of the rows carry a size: once, few, many, or a class if the clone is expanded.

d_gene	v_gene	j_gene	abundance	CDR3aa	CDR3nt
-	TRBV5-8	TRBJ2-5	-	CASSFGRAAQYF	TGTGCCAGCAGCTTTGGGCGGGCGGCCCAGTACTTC
-	TRBV9	TRBJ1-2	-	CASSVDEVMAYGYTF	TGTGCCAGCAGCGTAGACGAGGTGATGGCCTATGGCTACACCTTC
-	TRBV9	TRBJ1-1	-	CASSVDLAVNTEAFF	TGTGCCAGCAGCGTAGATCTCGCGGTGAACACTGAAGCTTTCTTT
-	TRBV5-1	TRBJ1-1	-	CASSTIPSTGLMNTEAFF	TGCGCCAGCAGCACCATCCCCTCGACAGGTTTAATGAACACTGAAGCTTTCTTT
TRBD1	TRBV7-8	TRBJ1-1	-	CASSYRTGGDTEAFF	TGTGCCAGCAGCTACAGGACAGGGGGCGACACTGAAGCTTTCTTT
-	TRBV7-3	TRBJ1-6	-	CASSLIWGLQYNSPLHF	TGTGCCAGCAGCTTAATATGGGGACTGCAATATAATTCACCCCTCCACTTT
-	TRBV5-4	TRBJ1-2	-	CASSRGTQRANYGYTF	TGTGCCAGCAGCCGAGGGACTCAGAGGGCCAACTATGGCTACACCTTC
TRBD1	TRBV6-6	TRBJ1-4	-	CASNGQGRANEKLFF	TGTGCCAGCAATGGACAGGGGAGAGCTAATGAAAAACTGTTTTTT
-	TRBV9	TRBJ2-2	-	CASSVVGATGELFF	TGTGCCAGCAGCGTAGTTGGGGCCACCGGGGAGCTGTTTTTT
TRBD1	TRBV10-3	TRBJ1-5	-	CAISVNRDRDQPQHF	TGTGCCATCAGTGTGAACCGGGACAGAGATCAGCCCCAGCATTTT
-	TRBV28	TRBJ1-3	-	CASRPGNSGNTIYF	TGTGCCAGCAGGCCAGGGAATTCTGGAAACACCATATATTTT
-	TRBV9	TRBJ1-4	-	CASSVGVQTNEKLFF	TGTGCCAGCAGCGTAGGGGTACAGACGAATGAAAAACTGTTTTTT
TRBD1	TRBV3-1/TRBV3-2	TRBJ1-2	-	CASSRERQGYGYTF	TGTGCCAGCAGCCGGGAGCGACAGGGCTATGGCTACACCTTC
-	TRBV5-4	TRBJ1-1	-	CASSFQAGVNTEAFF	TGTGCCAGCAGCTTTCAGGCAGGGGTGAACACTGAAGCTTTCTTT
-	TRBV20-1	TRBJ2-1	-	CSASITYYNEQFF	TGCAGTGCTAGTATCACTTATTACAATGAGCAGTTCTTC
-	TRBV5-4	TRBJ2-1	-	CASSLGRGVSSYNEQFF	TGTGCCAGCAGCTTGGGACGGGGAGTGAGCTCCTACAATGAGCAGTTCTTC
-	TRBV5-1	TRBJ2-2	-	CASRGQNTGELFF	TGCGCCAGCAGAGGACAGAACACCGGGGAGCTGTTTTTT
TRBD1	TRBV10-3	TRBJ1-2	-	CAITEGGDYGYTF	TGTGCCATCACTGAAGGGGGCGACTATGGCTACACCTTC
TRBD1	TRBV28	TRBJ1-4	-	CASSRQGKEKLFF	TGTGCCAGCAGTCGACAGGGAAAAGAAAAACTGTTTTTT
TRBD1	TRBV6-5	TRBJ1-2	-	CASRPLTGPNYGYTF	TGTGCCAGCAGACCCTTGACAGGGCCTAACTATGGCTACACCTTC
TRBD1	TRBV5-1	TRBJ2-6	-	CASSPGTGSSGANVLTF	TGCGCCAGCAGCCCGGGGACAGGTTCCTCTGGGGCCAACGTCCTGACTTTC
-	TRBV15	TRBJ1-5	-	CATSRDLGGGGNQPQHF	TGTGCCACCAGCAGAGATCTTGGCGGGGGGGGAAATCAGCCCCAGCATTTT
TRBD2	TRBV7-3	TRBJ2-5	-	CASSPGTSGYQETQYF	TGTGCCAGCAGCCCCGGGACTAGCGGCTACCAAGAGACCCAGTACTTC
-	TRBV19	TRBJ2-7	-	CASSIGSGRGTLGEQYF	TGTGCCAGTAGTATTGGGAGTGGCAGAGGAACACTGGGAGAGCAGTACTTC
-	TRBV10-2	TRBJ2-2	once	CASRTGVVSNTGELFF	TGCGCCAGCAGGACAGGAGTTGTATCGAACACCGGGGAGCTGTTTTTT
-	TRBV18	TRBJ1-1	-	CASSPTGMNTEAFF	TGTGCCAGCTCACCAACAGGGATGAACACTGAAGCTTTCTTT
-	TRBV4-1	TRBJ1-6	-	CASSPTRGSPLHF	TGCGCCAGCAGCCCTACACGGGGTTCACCCCTCCACTTT
TRBD1	TRBV5-1	TRBJ1-1	-	CASSFGQGTDTEAFF	TGCGCCAGCAGCTTCGGACAGGGGACGGACACTGAAGCTTTCTTT
-	TRBV7-9	TRBJ2-7	few	CASSRQSSYEQYF	TGTGCCAGCAGCCGACAGAGCTCCTACGAGCAGTACTTC
TRBD1	TRBV18	TRBJ1-6	-	CASSPTLGDRGVNSPLHF	TGTGCCAGCTCACCGACCCTCGGGGACAGGGGTGTTAATTCACCCCTCCACTTT
TRBD1	TRBV5-6	TRBJ1-2	-	CASSTDRGQTLTLFGYTF	TGTGCCAGCAGCACGGACAGGGGGCAAACGTTAACTTTGTTTGGCTACACCTTC
-	TRBV6-1	TRBJ2-3	-	CASSEGPSSTDTQYF	TGTGCCAGCAGTGAGGGCCCCTCTAGCACAGATACGCAGTATTTT
TRBD2	TRBV6-2/TRBV6-3	TRBJ2-7	few	CASSWTSGTAEQYF	TGTGCCAGCAGTTGGACTAGCGGGACGGCCGAGCAGTACTTC
TRBD2	TRBV5-4	TRBJ2-7	once	CASSSSGSPYEQYF	TGTGCCAGCAGCTCGAGCGGGAGCCCCTACGAGCAGTACTTC